What follows describes a single T cell receptor (beta chain). CDR3 size: 15 residues. The V end lost 4 bases, the J end lost 9 bases, and 19 bases lay between the germline ends. Germline V gives CDR1 MNHEY, CDR2 SVGEGT. This entry comes from a study of CD8 T cells in Susac syndrome. Study information: At blood draw, Susac syndrome patients were therapy-naive, on corticosteroids, or on intravenous immunoglobulin alone.

The study sequenced TCR beta in blood CD8+ and CD4+ T cells. TEMRA cells were FACS-enriched, while CD8+ and CD4+ T cells were negatively isolated. An input of roughly 0.5 to 1 ug of RNA was subjected to reverse transcription using random hexamers. Amplification of TCR beta CDR3 by immunoSEQ multiplex PCR spanned 54 Vbeta and 13 Jbeta. TCRdb reprocessed the immunoSEQ multiplex PCR reads with MiXCR, giving one entry per CDR3 protein. Among about 130,000 distinct CDR3 sequences listed, around 94% were seen once. The specimen sequenced was CD8+ T cells from PBMCs. The receptor's source is a human donor with Susac syndrome. The chain carries TRBV6-2 or TRBV6-3 and TRBJ2-1; D is perhaps TRBD2 (6 bases). As DNA, the CDR3 is TGTGCCAGCAGTTCGATAAAGGGCACCGGGAGTGAGCAGTTCTTC. Amino acid sequence: CASSSIKGTGSEQFF.